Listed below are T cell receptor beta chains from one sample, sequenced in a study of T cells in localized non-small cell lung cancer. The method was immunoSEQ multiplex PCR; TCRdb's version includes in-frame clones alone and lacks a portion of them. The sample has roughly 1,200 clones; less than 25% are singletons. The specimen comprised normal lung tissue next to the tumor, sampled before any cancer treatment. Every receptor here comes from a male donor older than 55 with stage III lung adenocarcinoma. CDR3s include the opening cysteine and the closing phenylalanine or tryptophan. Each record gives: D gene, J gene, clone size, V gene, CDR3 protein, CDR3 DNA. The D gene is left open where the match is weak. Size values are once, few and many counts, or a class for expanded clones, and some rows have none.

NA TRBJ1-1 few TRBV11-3 CASSATLKNTEAFF TGTGCCAGCAGCGCAACCCTCAAGAACACTGAAGCTTTCTTT
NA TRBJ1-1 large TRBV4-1 CASSQELPWPEAFF TGCGCCAGCAGCCAAGAATTGCCTTGGCCTGAAGCTTTCTTT
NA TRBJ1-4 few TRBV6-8 CASSYPGRRGSEKLFF TGTGCCAGCAGTTACCCGGGACGGCGGGGTAGCGAAAAACTGTTTTTT
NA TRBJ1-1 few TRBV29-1 CSATPTGTEAFF TGCAGCGCCACTCCGACGGGCACTGAAGCTTTCTTT
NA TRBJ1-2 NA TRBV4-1 CASSQDLGLSSGYTF TGCGCCAGCAGCCAAGATCTGGGCCTTTCGTCGGGCTACACCTTC
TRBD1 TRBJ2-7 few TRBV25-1 CASSDLYRGEQYF TGTGCCAGCAGTGACCTTTACAGGGGCGAGCAGTACTTC
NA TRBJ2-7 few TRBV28 CASRPRGGSSSYEQYF TGTGCCAGCAGGCCCCGAGGGGGTTCGAGCTCCTACGAGCAGTACTTC
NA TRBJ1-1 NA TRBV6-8 CASSSEGATEAFF TGTGCCAGCAGTTCCGAAGGCGCCACTGAAGCTTTCTTT
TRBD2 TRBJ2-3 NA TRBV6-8 CASSYSTPGTSSDTQYF TGTGCCAGCAGTTACTCGACCCCTGGGACTAGTAGCGATACGCAGTATTTT
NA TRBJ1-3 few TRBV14 CASSQVAGSSGNTIYF TGTGCCAGCAGCCAAGTAGCGGGGAGCTCTGGAAACACCATATATTTT
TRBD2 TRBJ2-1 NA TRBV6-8 CASSPGGGGSSYNEQFF TGTGCCAGCAGTCCCGGTGGGGGGGGGAGCTCCTACAATGAGCAGTTCTTC
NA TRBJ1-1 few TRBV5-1 CASSRQLREGTEAFF TGCGCCAGCAGCCGCCAGCTTCGGGAGGGCACTGAAGCTTTCTTT
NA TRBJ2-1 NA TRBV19 CASSYNRVDEQFF TGTGCCAGTAGTTACAACAGGGTTGATGAGCAGTTCTTC
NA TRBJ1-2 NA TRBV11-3 CASSLGWENYGYTF TGTGCCAGCAGTTTGGGGTGGGAGAACTATGGCTACACCTTC
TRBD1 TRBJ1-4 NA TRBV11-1 CASSLADRGDEKLFF TGTGCCAGCAGCTTAGCGGACAGGGGGGACGAAAAACTGTTTTTT
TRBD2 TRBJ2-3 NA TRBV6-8 CASSPFGAGGTDTQYF TGTGCCAGCAGCCCCTTTGGAGCGGGGGGCACAGATACGCAGTATTTT
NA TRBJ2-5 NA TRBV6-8 CAISWDPHQETQYF TGTGCCATCAGTTGGGACCCTCACCAAGAGACCCAGTACTTC
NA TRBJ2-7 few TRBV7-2 CASSRHRGDEQYF TGTGCCAGCAGCCGTCACCGAGGCGACGAGCAGTACTTC
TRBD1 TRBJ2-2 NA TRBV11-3 CASSFRGLGTGELFF TGTGCCAGCAGCTTTAGGGGGCTAGGCACCGGGGAGCTGTTTTTT
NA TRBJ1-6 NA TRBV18 CASSETGSNNSPLHF TGTGCCAGCTCAGAAACAGGGAGCAATAATTCACCCCTCCACTTT
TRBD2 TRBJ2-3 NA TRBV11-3 CASSPHLGLAGSSTDTQYF TGTGCCAGCAGCCCCCACTTGGGACTAGCGGGGTCGAGCACAGATACGCAGTATTTT
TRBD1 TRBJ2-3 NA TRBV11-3 CASSLTGWVTDTQYF TGTGCCAGCAGCTTGACAGGGTGGGTCACAGATACGCAGTATTTT
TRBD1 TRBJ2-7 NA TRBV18 CASSLRTGENEQYF TGTGCCAGCTCACTGAGGACAGGGGAGAACGAGCAGTACTTC
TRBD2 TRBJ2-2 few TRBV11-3 CASSLNGGINTGELFF TGTGCCAGCAGCTTAAACGGGGGGATTAACACCGGGGAGCTGTTTTTT
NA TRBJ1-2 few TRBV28 CASSLPGPARGYTF TGTGCCAGCAGTTTACCGGGACCGGCCCGTGGCTACACCTTC
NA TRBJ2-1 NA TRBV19 CASSPPLNRVGEQFF TGTGCCAGTAGTCCCCCCCTTAACAGGGTTGGTGAGCAGTTCTTC
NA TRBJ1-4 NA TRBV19 CASGAQGGSNEKLFF TGTGCCAGTGGGGCCCAGGGCGGGAGTAATGAAAAACTGTTTTTT
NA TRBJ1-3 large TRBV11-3 CASSPLVGEGNTIYF TGTGCCAGCAGCCCCTTAGTCGGCGAGGGAAACACCATATATTTT
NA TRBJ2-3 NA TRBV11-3 CASTFGGSTDTQYF TGTGCCAGCACCTTTGGGGGTTCAACAGATACGCAGTATTTT
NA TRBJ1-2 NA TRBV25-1 CASSVGDINYGYTF TGTGCCAGCAGTGTCGGCGACATTAACTATGGCTACACCTTC
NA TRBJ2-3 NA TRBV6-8 CASSDSSGGPDTQYF TGTGCCAGCAGTGACTCGAGTGGAGGGCCAGATACGCAGTATTTT
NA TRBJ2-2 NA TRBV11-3 CASSFFVVSGELFF TGTGCCAGCAGCTTTTTTGTGGTGTCCGGGGAGCTGTTTTTT
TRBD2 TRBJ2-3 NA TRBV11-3 CASSPGLDRVADTQYF TGTGCCAGCAGCCCGGGACTAGATCGTGTAGCAGATACGCAGTATTTT
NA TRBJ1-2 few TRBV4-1 CASSQDGRGNYGYTF TGCGCCAGCAGCCAAGATGGGCGGGGGAACTATGGCTACACCTTC
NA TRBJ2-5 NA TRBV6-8 CASVRGSSQGETQYF TGTGCCAGCGTTCGGGGGTCTAGTCAGGGAGAGACCCAGTACTTC
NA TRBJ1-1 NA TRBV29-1 CSVGKGGAGNTEAFF TGCAGCGTTGGAAAGGGGGGCGCGGGGAACACTGAAGCTTTCTTT
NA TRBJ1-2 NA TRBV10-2 CASSGQLHESYTF TGCGCCAGCTCCGGACAGCTTCATGAGAGCTACACCTTC
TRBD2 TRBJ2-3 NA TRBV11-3 CASSLGGGDDTQYF TGTGCCAGCAGCTTAGGCGGGGGGGACGATACGCAGTATTTT
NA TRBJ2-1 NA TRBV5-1 CASSPRDGGLNNEQFF TGCGCCAGCAGCCCCAGGGACGGCGGTTTAAACAATGAGCAGTTCTTC
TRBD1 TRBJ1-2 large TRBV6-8 CATRDRDNYGYTF TGTGCCACGAGGGACAGGGATAACTATGGCTACACCTTC
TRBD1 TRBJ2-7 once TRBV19 CASSRGQGISYEQYF TGTGCCAGTAGCAGGGGACAGGGGATCTCCTACGAGCAGTACTTC
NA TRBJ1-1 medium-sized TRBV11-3 CASSFGARANTEAFF TGTGCCAGCAGCTTTGGGGCCAGGGCGAACACTGAAGCTTTCTTT
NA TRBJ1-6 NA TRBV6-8 CASSLTGENSPLHF TGTGCCAGCAGCCTGACAGGTGAAAATTCACCCCTCCACTTT
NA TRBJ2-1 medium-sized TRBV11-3 CASSPPDAQYNEQFF TGTGCCAGCAGCCCGCCGGATGCTCAATACAATGAGCAGTTCTTC
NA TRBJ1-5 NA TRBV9 CASSEARNQPQHF TGTGCCAGCAGTGAAGCCAGGAATCAGCCCCAGCATTTT
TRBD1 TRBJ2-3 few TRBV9 CASSSLGQGVDTQYF TGTGCCAGCAGCTCCCTTGGACAGGGCGTGGATACGCAGTATTTT
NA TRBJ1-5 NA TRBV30 CAWSVQQNQPQHF TGTGCCTGGAGTGTCCAGCAAAATCAGCCCCAGCATTTT
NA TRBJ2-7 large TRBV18 CASSTPDSYEQYF TGTGCCAGCTCAACCCCAGACTCCTACGAGCAGTACTTC